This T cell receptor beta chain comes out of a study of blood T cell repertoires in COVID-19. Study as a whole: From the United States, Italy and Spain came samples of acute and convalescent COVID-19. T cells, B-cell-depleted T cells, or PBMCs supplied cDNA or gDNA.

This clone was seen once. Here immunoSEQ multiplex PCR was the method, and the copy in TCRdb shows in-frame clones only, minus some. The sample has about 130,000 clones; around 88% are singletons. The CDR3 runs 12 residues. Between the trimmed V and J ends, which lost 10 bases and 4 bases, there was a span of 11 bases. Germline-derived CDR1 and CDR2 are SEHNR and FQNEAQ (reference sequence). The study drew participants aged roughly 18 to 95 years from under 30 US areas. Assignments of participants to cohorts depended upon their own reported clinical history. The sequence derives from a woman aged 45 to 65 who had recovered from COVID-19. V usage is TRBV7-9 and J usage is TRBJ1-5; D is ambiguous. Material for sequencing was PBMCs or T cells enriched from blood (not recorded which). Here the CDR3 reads CATPRWNQPQHF. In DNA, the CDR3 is TGTGCCACCCCCAGGTGGAATCAGCCCCAGCATTTT. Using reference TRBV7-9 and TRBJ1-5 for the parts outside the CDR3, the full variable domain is DTGVSQNPRHKITKRGQNVTFRCDPISEHNRLYWYRQTLGQGPEFLTYFQNEAQLEKSRLLSDRFSAERPKGSFSTLEIQRTEQGDSAMYLCATPRWNQPQHFGDGTRLSIL.